The 12 T cell receptor beta chains in this list originate from one sample, sequenced in a study of T cells in Graves' hyperthyroidism and ophthalmopathy (dated by TCRdb to about 2019). The library was made by multiplex PCR. This sample was sequenced with an Illumina HiSeq 2000. Amplification of TCR beta CDR3 regions was carried out from RNA transcripts. The TCR CDR3 was subjected to a first round of RT-PCR using the HTBI primer set and the Qiagen OneStep RT-PCR kit. TCRdb reran the public reads through fastp at Q25 and MiXCR, keeping productive beta chains. Under each unique CDR3 protein, matching rows form one entry showing the most common genes and DNA. The sample includes about 400,000 distinct CDR3 sequences, with 20% to 25% observed a single time. Less than 75% of the sample is held by the ten biggest clonotypes. Sequenced input: blood. These receptor sequences come from a man over 45 with Graves' hyperthyroidism.

This clonotype turned up a few times. The V call is TRBV27, the J call TRBJ2-7; D perhaps matches TRBD1 (6 bases). Germline lookup yields CDR1 MNHEY and CDR2 SMNVEV (reference sequence). The CDR3 contains 14 residues. Trimming removed 8 bases at V and 3 bases at J, with 17 bases between. CDR3 protein: CASGPMDSLYEQYF. CDR3 DNA: TGTGCCAGCGGCCCCATGGACAGCCTCTACGAGCAGTACTTC.

The DNA for the CDR3 is TGTGCCAGCAGTTACTCTTACAGGGCAACTTCGGGAGATACGCAGTATTTT. This codes for CASSYSYRATSGDTQYF. The chain joins TRBV6-6 to TRBJ2-3, with D perhaps TRBD1 (6 bases). Germline V lookup: CDR1 MNHNY, CDR2 SVGAGI (reference sequence). V was cut by 0 bases and J by 5 bases, with 18 bases left in between. The CDR3 contains 17 residues.

The rearrangement links TRBV12-5 to TRBJ2-2, with 10 bases matching TRBD2. The junction had 0 bases not matched to a gene; V was cut back by 0 bases and J by 5 bases. This CDR3 contains 15 residues. The germline gives CDR1 LGHNT, CDR2 FRNRAP. As DNA, the CDR3 is TGTGCTAGTGGTTTGGTACTAGCGGGAACCGGGGAGCTGTTTTTT. Its protein is CASGLVLAGTGELFF.

The rearrangement joins TRBV12-5 to TRBJ2-1; possible D gene TRBD2, 6 bases. Trimming cost V 5 bases and J 7 bases, with 18 bases left between them. Germline loops: CDR1 LGHNT, CDR2 FRNRAP. The CDR3 contains 15 residues. CDR3 amino acids: CASGGPRELGNEQFF. The DNA for the CDR3 is TGTGCTAGTGGTGGTCCACGGGAGTTGGGGAATGAGCAGTTCTTC. Filled out from reference TRBV12-5 and TRBJ2-1, the complete variable domain reads DARVTQTPRHKVTEMGQEVTMRCQPILGHNTVFWYRQTMMQGLELLAYFRNRAPLDDSGMPKDRFSAEMPDATLATLKIQPSEPRDSAVYFCASGGPRELGNEQFFGPGTRLTVL.

This clonotype has just a few counts. The rearrangement joins TRBV12-3 or TRBV12-4 to TRBJ1-5; D uncertain. The V end lost 0 bases, the J end lost 2 bases, and 8 bases lay between the germline ends. The CDR3 runs 15 residues. CDR3 coding DNA: TGTGCCAGCAGTTTAGCGCACGTGGGCAATCAGCCCCAGCATTTT. Encoded protein: CASSLAHVGNQPQHF.

This clonotype was observed at least ten times. The chain recombines TRBV2 with TRBJ1-1; 12 bases match TRBD1. Germline CDR1 reads SNHLY; CDR2 reads FYNNEI. This CDR3 is built from 14 residues. The V and J ends lost 6 bases and 6 bases, in that order; junction bases with no gene match: 5. As DNA, the CDR3 is TGTGCCAGCAGGGGACAGGGGGCTGGGGCTGAAGCTTTCTTT. This sequence encodes CASRGQGAGAEAFF. The full variable domain, rest sourced from reference TRBV2 and TRBJ1-1, is EPEVTQTPSHQVTQMGQEVILRCVPISNHLYFYWYRQILGQKVEFLVSFYNNEISEKSEIFDDQFSVERPDGSNFTLKIRSTKLEDSAMYFCASRGQGAGAEAFFGQGTRLTVV.

Comment on this clonotype: A single base separates this from a much larger clone, so it may be a read error. The CDR3 DNA follows: TGTGCCAGCAGCTTAGATGGGGCCGCCCGGGATGAGCGGTTCTTC. Its protein is CASSLDGAARDERFF. The J gene is TRBJ2-1, the V gene TRBV7-2; the D gene could be TRBD1 or TRBD2 (5 bases each). The CDR3 is 15 residues long. Germline lookup yields CDR1 SGHTA and CDR2 FQGNSA.

This clonotype was observed many times. J is TRBJ1-1 and V is TRBV3-1; maybe TRBD1 (6 bases). Trimming removed 5 bases at V and 4 bases at J, with 11 bases between. CDR1 and CDR2 from the germline V gene are LGHDT and YNNKEL (reference sequence). CDR3 size: 13 residues. The CDR3 DNA reads TGTGCCAGCAGCGGCCGGGACATCACTGAAGCTTTCTTT. It encodes CASSGRDITEAFF.

The rearrangement joins TRBV12-3 or TRBV12-4 to TRBJ2-1; 8 nucleotides agree with TRBD2. The CDR3 is 14 amino acids. Trimming removed 1 base from V and 7 bases from J; junction bases left unmatched: 3. CDR3 nucleotides: TGTGCCAGCAGTTTAGACGGCGGGGGGAATGAGCAGTTCTTC. Translating gives CASSLDGGGNEQFF.

This clonotype turned up a few times. The rearrangement joins TRBV9 to TRBJ2-7; D unresolved. The germline CDR1 and CDR2 sequences are SGDLS and YYNGEE. This CDR3 has 13 amino acids. Trimming removed 1 base at V and 2 bases at J, with 7 bases between. The CDR3 coding sequence is TGTGCCAGCAGCGTAAGTGGACCCTACGAGCAGTACTTC. It translates to CASSVSGPYEQYF.

The chain couples TRBV20-1 to TRBJ2-5, with D tentatively TRBD1 (6 bases). V lost 6 bases to trimming and J lost 5 bases, with 19 bases between them. The CDR3 sequence is 14 residues long. Germline-derived CDR1 and CDR2 are DFQATT and SNEGSKA (reference sequence). CDR3 nucleotide sequence: TGCAGTGCACGAGGGTTTGGGGGCCGGGAGACCCAGTACTTC. It is translated as CSARGFGGRETQYF.

This clonotype has more than one count but fewer than ten. J is TRBJ2-5 and V is TRBV2; TRBD2 might be the D (5 bases). The CDR3 runs 14 residues. Germline loops: CDR1 SNHLY, CDR2 FYNNEI. Trimming shortened V by 4 bases and J by 5 bases, and 14 bases separated the two germline ends. CDR3 sequence reads: CASSGAEARETQYF. CDR3 DNA sequence: TGTGCCAGCAGTGGCGCGGAGGCACGTGAGACCCAGTACTTC.